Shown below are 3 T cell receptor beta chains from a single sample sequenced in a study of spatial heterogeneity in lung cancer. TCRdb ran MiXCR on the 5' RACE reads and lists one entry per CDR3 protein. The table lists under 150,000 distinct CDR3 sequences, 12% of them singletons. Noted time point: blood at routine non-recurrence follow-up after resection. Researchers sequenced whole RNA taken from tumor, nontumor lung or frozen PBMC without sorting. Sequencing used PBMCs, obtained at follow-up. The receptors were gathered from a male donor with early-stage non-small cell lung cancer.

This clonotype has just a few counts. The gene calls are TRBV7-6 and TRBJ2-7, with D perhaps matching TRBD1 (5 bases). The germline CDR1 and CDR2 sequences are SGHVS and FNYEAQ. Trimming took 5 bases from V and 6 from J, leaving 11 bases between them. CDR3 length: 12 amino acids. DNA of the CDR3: TGTGCCAGCAGCGGGGCAGGGTTCGAGCAGTACTTC. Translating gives CASSGAGFEQYF.

CDR3 loop: CASSQVRTSPLHF. CDR3 nucleotide sequence: TGTGCCAGCAGCCAAGTCAGAACATCACCCCTCCACTTT. V gene TRBV3-1 combines with J gene TRBJ1-6; D not certain. This CDR3 contains 13 residues. V was pared by 1 base and J by 10 bases, with 8 bases between. The germline V gene has CDR1 LGHDT and CDR2 YNNKEL (reference sequence).

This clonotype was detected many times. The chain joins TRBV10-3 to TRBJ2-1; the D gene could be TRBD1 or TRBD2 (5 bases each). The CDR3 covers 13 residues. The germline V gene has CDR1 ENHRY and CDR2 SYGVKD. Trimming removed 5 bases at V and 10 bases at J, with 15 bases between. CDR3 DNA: TGTGCCATCAGTAGGACCGGGACGGCGGAGCAGTTCTTC. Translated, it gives CAISRTGTAEQFF.